A single sample gave rise to the 21 T cell receptor beta chains below, sequenced in a study of blood T cell repertoires in COVID-19. Libraries were prepared by immunoSEQ multiplex PCR; TCRdb keeps only in-frame clonotypes and omits some of them. The sample lists more than 50,000 clones; about 90% were seen once. The sequenced sample was peripheral blood. The origin of the receptors is a man between 60 and 75 years old with active COVID-19.

The V gene is TRBV7-6, the J gene TRBJ1-2; TRBD1 aligns across 9 bases. V lost 3 bases to trimming and J lost 3 bases; unmatched junction nucleotides: 2. The germline gives CDR1 SGHVS, CDR2 FNYEAQ. The CDR3 runs to 14 residues. CDR3 nucleotides: TGTGCCAGCAGCTTGGGACAGGGAGACTATGGCTACACCTTC. This encodes CASSLGQGDYGYTF.

The chain combines TRBV30 with TRBJ1-2, with D unresolved. The CDR3 is 13 amino acids. CDR1 and CDR2 (germline): GTSNPN, SVGIG (reference sequence). V was pared by 0 bases and J by 5 bases, with 10 bases between. CDR3 region: CAWSVGRGYGYTF. The CDR3 nucleotides read TGTGCCTGGAGTGTAGGCAGAGGGTATGGCTACACCTTC.

V usage is TRBV19 and J usage is TRBJ1-5; D remains ambiguous. The length of the CDR3 is 14 residues. V was pared by 6 bases and J by 4 bases, with 13 bases between. Germline lookup yields CDR1 LNHDA and CDR2 SQIVND (reference sequence). CDR3 in DNA: TGTGCCAGTAGGTCAGGTTATCAAAATCAGCCCCAGCATTTT. This gives the protein CASRSGYQNQPQHF.

V and J are TRBV9 and TRBJ2-6; 7 nucleotides line up with TRBD1. Losses at the gene ends were 0 bases for V and 0 bases for J; bases not matched to a gene: 3. Germline V CDR1 and CDR2: SGDLS, YYNGEE. The CDR3 consists of 17 residues. The CDR3 DNA is TGTGCCAGCAGCGTAGGGGGACAGCTCTCTGGGGCCAACGTCCTGACTTTC. Protein product: CASSVGGQLSGANVLTF.

The rearrangement links TRBV7-9 to TRBJ2-7, with TRBD2 as a possible D gene (5 bases). The germline V gene has CDR1 SEHNR and CDR2 FQNEAQ (reference sequence). The CDR3 runs to 14 residues. V was clipped by 7 bases and J by 2 bases, with 15 bases between them. This chain's CDR3 is CASTRIGMPYEQYF. CDR3 nucleotides: TGTGCCAGCACTCGGATCGGGATGCCCTACGAGCAGTACTTC.

This chain joins TRBV9 and TRBJ1-5, with D perhaps matching TRBD1 (6 bases). Germline CDR1 reads SGDLS; CDR2 reads YYNGEE. CDR3 size: 15 residues. V lost 0 bases to trimming and J lost 4 bases, with 11 bases between them. The DNA for the CDR3 is TGTGCCAGCAGCGTAGGAGGGGGGGGAAATCAGCCCCAGCATTTT. Its translation is CASSVGGGGNQPQHF.

This clone was counted a single time. The gene calls are TRBV28 and TRBJ2-1; D gene ambiguous. Germline V gene lookup returns CDR1 MDHEN and CDR2 SYDVKM. The CDR3 extends over 14 amino acids. Trimming took 7 bases from V and 8 from J, leaving 18 bases between them. The CDR3 sequence: CASNRGRSWYEQFF. The DNA of the CDR3 is TGTGCCAGCAACCGAGGCCGAAGCTGGTATGAGCAGTTCTTC. Full variable domain (rest looked up from reference TRBV28 and TRBJ2-1): DVKVTQSSRYLVKRTGEKVFLECVQDMDHENMFWYRQDPGLGLRLIYFSYDVKMKEKGDIPEGYSVSREKKERFSLILESASTNQTSMYLCASNRGRSWYEQFFGPGTRLTVL.

This clone was observed once. The chain is built from TRBV5-8 and TRBJ1-2, with D possibly TRBD1 on 6 matching bases. V was pared by 5 bases and J by 4 bases, with 12 bases between. This CDR3 is built from 13 residues. Germline V gives CDR1 SGHTS, CDR2 YDEGEE. The CDR3 reads CASRIDRSYGYTF. CDR3 sequence (DNA): TGTGCCAGCAGGATCGACAGGAGCTATGGCTACACCTTC.

V and J are TRBV7-9 and TRBJ2-7, with 8 bases that match TRBD2. Germline loops: CDR1 SEHNR, CDR2 FQNEAQ (reference sequence). The length of the CDR3 is 12 residues. V shed 11 bases and J 4 bases; nucleotides not matched to a gene: 7. CDR3 DNA: TGTGCCGGACAGCGGGGGAGTTACGAGCAGTACTTC. Translation: CAGQRGSYEQYF.

The chain uses TRBV19 and TRBJ1-5; 11 nucleotides match TRBD1. CDR1 is LNHDA and CDR2 is SQIVND in the germline V gene (reference sequence). Trimming removed 7 bases from V and 3 bases from J; junction bases left unmatched: 8. This CDR3 has 16 amino acids. Here the CDR3 reads CASKGGQGVVNQPQHF. The CDR3, as DNA: TGTGCCAGTAAAGGGGGACAGGGGGTTGTCAATCAGCCCCAGCATTTT. Full variable domain (outside the CDR3, taken from reference TRBV19 and TRBJ1-5): DGGITQSPKYLFRKEGQNVTLSCEQNLNHDAMYWYRQDPGQGLRLIYYSQIVNDFQKGDIAEGYSVSREKKESFPLTVTSAQKNPTAFYLCASKGGQGVVNQPQHFGDGTRLSIL.

V and J are TRBV6-5 and TRBJ1-5; D is ambiguous. V lost 10 bases and J lost 11, with 18 bases in between. Germline lookup yields CDR1 MNHEY and CDR2 SVGAGI. The CDR3 runs 12 residues. The CDR3 DNA sequence: TGTGCCACCGACCGGGGAAGCGGGGCCCAGCATTTT. Translated: CATDRGSGAQHF.

The CDR3 spells CASSLMAGSYNEQFF. CDR3 DNA sequence: TGTGCCAGCAGTTTAATGGCGGGTTCCTACAATGAGCAGTTCTTC. The V call is TRBV27, the J call TRBJ2-1, with D tentatively TRBD2 (5 bases). This CDR3 contains 15 residues. Trimming shortened V by 2 bases and J by 1 base, and 9 bases separated the two germline ends. From germline, CDR1 is MNHEY and CDR2 SMNVEV (reference sequence).

The rearrangement uses TRBV7-2 and TRBJ2-2; the D is unclear. Germline V gene sequence: CDR1 SGHTA, CDR2 FQGNSA. This CDR3 is 14 amino acids long. V dropped 5 bases and J dropped 2 bases, with 9 bases sitting between them. The CDR3 protein is CASSTNPNTGELFF. For the CDR3, the DNA is TGTGCCAGCAGCACAAACCCTAACACCGGGGAGCTGTTTTTT.

The rearrangement links TRBV30 to TRBJ1-1; D might be TRBD1 (5 bases). Germline-derived CDR1 and CDR2 are GTSNPN and SVGIG (reference sequence). The ends were cut back, 4 bases at V and 1 base at J, with 25 bases in the middle. The CDR3 spans 18 residues. CDR3 in DNA: TGTGCCTGGATCGGTAGAGTGTCGGGGGGATCCCCGAACACTGAAGCTTTCTTT. Its protein is CAWIGRVSGGSPNTEAFF.

V and J are TRBV2 and TRBJ2-7; D not resolved. CDR1 SNHLY and CDR2 FYNNEI come from the germline V gene. V was clipped by 9 bases and J by 0 bases, with 15 bases between them. This CDR3 has 14 amino acids. The CDR3 bases are TGTGCCAGTGCCCGGGTGTTGACCTCCTACGAGCAGTACTTC. Translation gives CASARVLTSYEQYF. The variable domain in full, with the rest retrieved from reference TRBV2 and TRBJ2-7, is EPEVTQTPSHQVTQMGQEVILRCVPISNHLYFYWYRQILGQKVEFLVSFYNNEISEKSEIFDDQFSVERPDGSNFTLKIRSTKLEDSAMYFCASARVLTSYEQYFGPGTRLTVT.

The CDR3 coding sequence is TGTGCCCAAAGCGGACAGGGGGGAACCGGGGAGCTGTTTTTT. This translates into CAQSGQGGTGELFF. J is TRBJ2-2 and V is TRBV24-1; 10 nucleotides line up with TRBD1. V trimming: 12 bases; J trimming: 5 bases; junction bases outside the gene matches: 8. The germline gives CDR1 KGHDR, CDR2 SFDVKD. The CDR3 consists of 14 residues.

This rearrangement joins TRBV30 to TRBJ1-2; D possibly corresponds to TRBD1 (5 bases). Germline values: CDR1 GTSNPN, CDR2 SVGIG (reference sequence). The CDR3 consists of 13 residues. Trimming removed 4 bases at V and 4 bases at J, with 13 bases between. CDR3 loop: CAWMGRQGYGYTF. The CDR3 coding sequence is TGTGCCTGGATGGGGCGGCAGGGCTATGGCTACACCTTC.

The chain uses TRBV11-2 and TRBJ2-1; D is uncertain. CDR3 size: 14 residues. V shed 5 bases and J shed 0 bases, with 8 bases lying between them. The germline V gene encodes CDR1 SGHAT and CDR2 FQNNGV. The CDR3 region has the DNA TGTGCCAGCAGCGAGGTGCGCTCCTACAATGAGCAGTTCTTC. It yields the protein CASSEVRSYNEQFF.

The chain couples TRBV18 to TRBJ2-2, with a possible D match to TRBD1 (6 bases). The CDR3 consists of 15 residues. Germline V gives CDR1 KGHSH, CDR2 LQKENI. Trimming removed 1 base from V and 1 base from J, with 7 bases in between. The CDR3 sequence is CASSPRGGNTGELFF. CDR3 coding DNA: TGTGCCAGCTCACCACGAGGGGGGAACACCGGGGAGCTGTTTTTT.

The genes are TRBV5-6 and TRBJ2-7; 9 bases line up with TRBD1. The CDR3 is 15 amino acids. V shed 4 bases and J 0 bases; nucleotides not matched to a gene: 5. Germline V lookup: CDR1 SGHDT, CDR2 YYEEEE. The CDR3 DNA is TGTGCCAGCAGCCCCTGGACAGGGGCCTCCTACGAGCAGTACTTC. Amino acids: CASSPWTGASYEQYF. Complete variable domain (other parts from reference TRBV5-6 and TRBJ2-7): DAGVTQSPTHLIKTRGQQVTLRCSPKSGHDTVSWYQQALGQGPQFIFQYYEEEERQRGNFPDRFSGHQFPNYSSELNVNALLLGDSALYLCASSPWTGASYEQYFGPGTRLTVT.

The chain uses TRBV7-9 and TRBJ2-3, with 9 bases identical to TRBD2. CDR3 length: 16 amino acids. Trimming at V came to 5 bases and at J to 7 bases, leaving 13 bases not matched to a gene. The germline CDR1 and CDR2 sequences are SEHNR and FQNEAQ (reference sequence). The CDR3 DNA reads TGTGCCAGCAGCGCCGATCTGGGACTAGCCATAAATACGCAGTATTTT. Residues: CASSADLGLAINTQYF.